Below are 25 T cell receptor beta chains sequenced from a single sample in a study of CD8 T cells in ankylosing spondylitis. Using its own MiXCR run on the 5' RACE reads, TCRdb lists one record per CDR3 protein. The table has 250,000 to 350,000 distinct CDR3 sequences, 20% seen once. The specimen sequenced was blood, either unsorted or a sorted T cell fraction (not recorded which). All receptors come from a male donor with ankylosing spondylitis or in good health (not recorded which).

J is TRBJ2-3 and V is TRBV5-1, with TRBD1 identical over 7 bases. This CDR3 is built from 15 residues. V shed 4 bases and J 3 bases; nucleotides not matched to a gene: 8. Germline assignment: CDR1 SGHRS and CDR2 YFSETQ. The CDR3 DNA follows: TGCGCCAGCAGCCCTGACAGGGTTCGGACAGATACGCAGTATTTT. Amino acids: CASSPDRVRTDTQYF.

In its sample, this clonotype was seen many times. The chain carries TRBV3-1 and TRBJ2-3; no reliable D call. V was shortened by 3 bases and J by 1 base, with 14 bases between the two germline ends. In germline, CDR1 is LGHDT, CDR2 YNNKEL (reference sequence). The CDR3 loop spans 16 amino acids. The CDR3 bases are TGTGCCAGCAGCCAGAACCCGGCTAGTCGCACAGATACGCAGTATTTT. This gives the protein CASSQNPASRTDTQYF.

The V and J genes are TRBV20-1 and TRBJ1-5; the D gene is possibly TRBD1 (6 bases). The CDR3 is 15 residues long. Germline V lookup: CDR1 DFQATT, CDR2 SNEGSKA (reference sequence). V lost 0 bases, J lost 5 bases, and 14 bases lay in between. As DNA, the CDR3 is TGCAGTGCTAGAGATTTCAGGGGATCCCATCAGCCCCAGCATTTT. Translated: CSARDFRGSHQPQHF.

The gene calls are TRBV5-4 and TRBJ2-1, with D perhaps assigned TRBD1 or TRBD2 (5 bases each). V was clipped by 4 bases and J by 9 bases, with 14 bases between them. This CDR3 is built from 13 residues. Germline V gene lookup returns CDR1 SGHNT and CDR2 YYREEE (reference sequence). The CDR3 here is CASSNPGTPEQFF. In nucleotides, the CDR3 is TGTGCCAGCAGCAACCCAGGGACCCCTGAGCAGTTCTTC.

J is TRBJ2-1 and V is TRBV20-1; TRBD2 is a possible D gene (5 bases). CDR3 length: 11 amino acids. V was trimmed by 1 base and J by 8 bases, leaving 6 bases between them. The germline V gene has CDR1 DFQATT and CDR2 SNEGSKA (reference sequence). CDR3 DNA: TGCAGTGCTAGAGGGCGGGATGAGCAGTTCTTC. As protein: CSARGRDEQFF.

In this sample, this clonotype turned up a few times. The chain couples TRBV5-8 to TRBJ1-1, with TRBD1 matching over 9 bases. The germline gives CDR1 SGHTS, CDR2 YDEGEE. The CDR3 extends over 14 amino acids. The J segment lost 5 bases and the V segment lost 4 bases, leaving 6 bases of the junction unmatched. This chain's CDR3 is CASSRDRAWTEAFF. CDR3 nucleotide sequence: TGTGCCAGCAGCCGGGACAGGGCATGGACTGAAGCTTTCTTT.

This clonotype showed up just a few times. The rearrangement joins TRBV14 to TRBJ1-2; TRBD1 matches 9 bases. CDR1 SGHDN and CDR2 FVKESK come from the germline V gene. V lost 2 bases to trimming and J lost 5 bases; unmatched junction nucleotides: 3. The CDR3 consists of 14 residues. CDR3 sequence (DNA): TGTGCCAGCAGCCAACAGGGACAGGGTTATGGCTACACCTTC. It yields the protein CASSQQGQGYGYTF.

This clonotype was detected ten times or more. This CDR3 is CASTPSAKGIQYF. CDR3 nucleotides: TGTGCCAGCACCCCATCAGCTAAAGGCATTCAGTACTTC. This chain joins TRBV7-8 and TRBJ2-4, with unresolved D. V was pared by 7 bases and J by 9 bases, with 16 bases between. The germline V gene encodes CDR1 SGHVS and CDR2 FQNEAQ. The CDR3 runs to 13 residues.

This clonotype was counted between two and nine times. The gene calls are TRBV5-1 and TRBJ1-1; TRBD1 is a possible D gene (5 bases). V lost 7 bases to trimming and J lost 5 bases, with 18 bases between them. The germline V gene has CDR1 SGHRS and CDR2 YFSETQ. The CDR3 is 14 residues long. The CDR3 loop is CASSSGEPGTEAFF. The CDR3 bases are TGCGCCAGCTCCTCGGGGGAACCGGGGACTGAAGCTTTCTTT. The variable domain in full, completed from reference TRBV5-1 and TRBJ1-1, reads KAGVTQTPRYLIKTRGQQVTLSCSPISGHRSVSWYQQTPGQGLQFLFEYFSETQRNKGNFPGRFSGRQFSNSRSEMNVSTLELGDSALYLCASSSGEPGTEAFFGQGTRLTVV.

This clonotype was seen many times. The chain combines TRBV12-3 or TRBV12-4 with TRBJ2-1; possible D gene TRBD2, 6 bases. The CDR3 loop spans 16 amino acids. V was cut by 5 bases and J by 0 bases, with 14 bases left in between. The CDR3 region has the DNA TGTGCCAGCAGTCCCCAGACCGGGAGCTCCTACAATGAGCAGTTCTTC. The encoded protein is CASSPQTGSSYNEQFF.

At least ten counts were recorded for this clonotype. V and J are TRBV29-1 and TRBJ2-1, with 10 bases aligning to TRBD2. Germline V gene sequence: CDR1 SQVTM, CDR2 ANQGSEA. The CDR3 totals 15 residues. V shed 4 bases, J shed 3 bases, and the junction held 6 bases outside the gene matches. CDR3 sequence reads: CSVGELAGNYNEQFF. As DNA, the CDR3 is TGCAGCGTTGGAGAACTAGCGGGAAACTACAATGAGCAGTTCTTC.

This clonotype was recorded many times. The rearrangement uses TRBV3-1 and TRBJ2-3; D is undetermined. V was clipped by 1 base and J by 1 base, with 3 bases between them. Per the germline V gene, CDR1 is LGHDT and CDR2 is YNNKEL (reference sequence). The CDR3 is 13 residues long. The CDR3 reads CASSQAGTDTQYF. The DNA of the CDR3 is TGTGCCAGCAGCCAAGCGGGCACAGATACGCAGTATTTT.

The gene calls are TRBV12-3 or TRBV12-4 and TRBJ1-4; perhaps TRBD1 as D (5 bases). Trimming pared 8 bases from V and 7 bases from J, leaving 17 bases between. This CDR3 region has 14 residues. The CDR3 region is CASSLQGRAEKLFF. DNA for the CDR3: TGTGCCAGCTCCCTGCAGGGAAGGGCTGAAAAACTGTTTTTT.

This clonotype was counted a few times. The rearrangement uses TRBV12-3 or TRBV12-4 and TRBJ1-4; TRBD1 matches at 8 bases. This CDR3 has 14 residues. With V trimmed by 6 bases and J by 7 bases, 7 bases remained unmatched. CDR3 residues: CASRNTGGGEKLFF. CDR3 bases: TGTGCCAGCAGAAATACAGGGGGAGGTGAAAAACTGTTTTTT.

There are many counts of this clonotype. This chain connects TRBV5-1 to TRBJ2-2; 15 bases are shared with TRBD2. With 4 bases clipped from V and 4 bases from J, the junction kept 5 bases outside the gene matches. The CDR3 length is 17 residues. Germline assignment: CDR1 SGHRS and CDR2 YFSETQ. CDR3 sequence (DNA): TGCGCCAGCAGCCTGAGGACTAGCGGGAGGGCCACCGGGGAGCTGTTTTTT. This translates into CASSLRTSGRATGELFF. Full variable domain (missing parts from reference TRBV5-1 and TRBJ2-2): KAGVTQTPRYLIKTRGQQVTLSCSPISGHRSVSWYQQTPGQGLQFLFEYFSETQRNKGNFPGRFSGRQFSNSRSEMNVSTLELGDSALYLCASSLRTSGRATGELFFGEGSRLTVL.

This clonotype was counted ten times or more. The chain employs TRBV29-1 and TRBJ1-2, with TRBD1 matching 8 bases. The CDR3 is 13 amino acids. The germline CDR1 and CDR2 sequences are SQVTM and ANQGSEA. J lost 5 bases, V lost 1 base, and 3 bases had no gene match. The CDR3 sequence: CSVEAGQGYGYTF. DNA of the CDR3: TGCAGCGTTGAAGCAGGACAGGGATATGGCTACACCTTC. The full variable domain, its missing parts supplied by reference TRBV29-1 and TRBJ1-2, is SAVISQKPSRDICQRGTSLTIQCQVDSQVTMMFWYRQQPGQSLTLIATANQGSEATYESGFVIDKFPISRPNLTFSTLTVSNMSPEDSSIYLCSVEAGQGYGYTFGSGTRLTVV.

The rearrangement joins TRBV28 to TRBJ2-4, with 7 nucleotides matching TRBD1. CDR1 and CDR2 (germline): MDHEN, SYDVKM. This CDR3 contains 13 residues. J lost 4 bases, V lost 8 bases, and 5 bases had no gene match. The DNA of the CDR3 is TGTGCCAGCCAACCGGGACAGAAAAACATTCAGTACTTC. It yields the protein CASQPGQKNIQYF.

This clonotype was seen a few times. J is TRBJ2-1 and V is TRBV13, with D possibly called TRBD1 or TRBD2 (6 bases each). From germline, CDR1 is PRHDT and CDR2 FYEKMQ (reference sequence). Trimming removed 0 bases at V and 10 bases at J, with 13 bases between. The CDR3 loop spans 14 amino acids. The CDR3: CASSLGRGHREQFF. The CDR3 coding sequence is TGTGCCAGCAGCTTAGGACGGGGGCACAGGGAGCAGTTCTTC.

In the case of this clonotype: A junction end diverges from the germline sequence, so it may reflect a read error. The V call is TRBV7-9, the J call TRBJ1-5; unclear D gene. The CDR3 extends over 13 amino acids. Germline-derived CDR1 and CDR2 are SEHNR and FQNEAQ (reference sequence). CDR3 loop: CANSLGREQPQHF. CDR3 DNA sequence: TGTGCCAACAGCTTGGGCCGGGAACAGCCCCAGCATTTT.

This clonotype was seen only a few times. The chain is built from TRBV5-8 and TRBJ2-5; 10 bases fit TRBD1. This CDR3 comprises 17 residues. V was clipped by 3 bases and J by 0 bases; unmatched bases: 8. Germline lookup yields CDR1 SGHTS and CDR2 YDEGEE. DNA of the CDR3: TGTGCCAGCAGCTGGGGGGACAGGGGACGGTACCAAGAGACCCAGTACTTC. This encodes CASSWGDRGRYQETQYF.

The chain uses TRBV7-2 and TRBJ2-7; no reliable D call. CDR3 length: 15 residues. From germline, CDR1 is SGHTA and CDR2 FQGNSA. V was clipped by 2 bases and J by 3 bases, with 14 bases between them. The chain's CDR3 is CASSLTLGASYEQYV. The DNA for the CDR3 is TGTGCCAGCAGCTTAACCCTCGGCGCGAGCTACGAGCAGTACGTC.

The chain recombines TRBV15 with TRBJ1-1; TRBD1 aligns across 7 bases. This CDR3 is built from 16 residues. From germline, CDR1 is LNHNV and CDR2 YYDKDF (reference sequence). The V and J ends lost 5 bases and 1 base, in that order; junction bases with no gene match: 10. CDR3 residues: CATSRAPTGPNTEAFF. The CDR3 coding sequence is TGTGCCACCAGCCGAGCACCGACAGGGCCGAACACTGAAGCTTTCTTT.

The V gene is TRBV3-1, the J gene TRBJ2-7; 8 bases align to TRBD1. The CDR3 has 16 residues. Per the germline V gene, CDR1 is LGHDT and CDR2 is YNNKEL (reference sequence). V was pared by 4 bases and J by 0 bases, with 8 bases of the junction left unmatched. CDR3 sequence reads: CASSPSQGTGSYEQYV. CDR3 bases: TGTGCCAGCAGCCCCTCCCAGGGGACAGGCTCCTACGAGCAGTACGTC.

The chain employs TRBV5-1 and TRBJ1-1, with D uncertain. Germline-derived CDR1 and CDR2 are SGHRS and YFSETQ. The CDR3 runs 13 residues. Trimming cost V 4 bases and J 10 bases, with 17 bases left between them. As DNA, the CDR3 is TGCGCCAGCAGCGAGACTCCTGTAGCGTCAGCTTTCTTT. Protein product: CASSETPVASAFF.

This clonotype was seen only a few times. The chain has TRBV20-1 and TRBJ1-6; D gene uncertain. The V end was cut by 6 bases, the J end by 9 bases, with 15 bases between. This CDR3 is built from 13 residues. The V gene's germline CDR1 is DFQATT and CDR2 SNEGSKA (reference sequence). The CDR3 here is CSALREEASPLHF. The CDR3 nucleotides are TGCAGTGCCCTACGGGAGGAGGCTTCACCCCTCCACTTT.